This T cell receptor beta chain was documented in a study of blood T cell repertoires in COVID-19. Study-wide background: COVID-19 samples, acute and convalescent, were from the United States, Italy and Spain.

Per the original methods: Amplifying reference gene primers gave estimates of nucleated cell counts. The method was immunoSEQ multiplex PCR; TCRdb's version includes in-frame clones alone and lacks a portion of them. For V, J and clone size, that table is used; D and trimming come from the DNA. There are about 430,000 clones in the sample; about 87% occur only once, and roughly 0.76% lies in the top ten. The CDR3 runs to 13 residues. CDR1 and CDR2 (germline): SGHRS, YFSETQ. V lost 2 bases, J lost 6 bases, and 2 bases stayed unmatched. Seattle cases were enrolled at active infection and followed longitudinally.

The chain carries TRBV5-1 and TRBJ2-3; TRBD2 aligns across 8 bases. The sequence came from a man aged 18 to 29 with COVID-19, enrolled during active disease. Material for sequencing was peripheral blood. The CDR3 region is CASSFPSGDTQYF. The CDR3 DNA sequence: TGCGCCAGCAGCTTCCCTAGCGGGGATACGCAGTATTTT.